The present entry profiles one TCR beta chain with its context. Its antigen has not been determined. No base quality values were provided; no much bigger clone lies one nucleotide off. The library was generated by the immunoSEQ multiplex PCR assay. For the multiplex PCR, a mixture combining 60 forward primers for TCR Vbeta segments and 13 reverse primers for TCR Jbeta segments was used. The CDR3 region of rearranged TCR beta genes was amplified from genomic DNA by a multiplex PCR assay. Amplified TCR beta libraries were sequenced as 87-base-pair reads on the Illumina HiSeq System. In the paper's pipeline: In a later analysis, tens of millions of unique TCR beta chains were counted across the 650 to 700 repertoires, and roughly 10 million of these chains were shared by at least two donors. A nearest-neighbor algorithm error-corrected the raw reads and collapsed the reads into unique sequences, merging closely related sequences to remove PCR and sequencing errors. CDR3 sequences were aligned to IMGT reference sequences to assign V, D and J gene segments. For a sequence to be retained, a match of at least six nucleotides to both a V gene segment and a J gene segment was required. A rearrangement counted as productive if the CDR3 had no stop codons and remained in frame with V and J, and every other rearrangement counted as non-productive. CDR3 was defined by IMGT convention, running from the second conserved V-encoded cysteine to the conserved J-encoded phenylalanine. The earlier analysis of about 500 of the donors excluded sequences that lacked an unambiguous match to a single V gene segment. An earlier analysis of 500 to 700 of the donors classified V segments as functional when productive rearrangements were above 56.7% and as segregating when the standard deviation between donors was above 5%. To diagnose cytomegalovirus status from the catalog of TCR beta chain sequences, a statistical classification framework was built. V and J gene assignment, in a later analysis, came from comparing TCR nucleotide sequences with IMGT/GENE-DB human TR gene sequences. In a later analysis, CDR3 sequences and most-parsimonious VDJ recombination scenarios were assigned using the TCRdist pipeline. A later analysis defined each TCR beta chain by its CDR3 amino acid sequence plus V-gene family, and excluded reads lacking a unique V-gene family. To address suspected cross-contamination and a sequencing artifact, a later analysis removed under 600 highly shared, low-generation-probability nucleotide sequences. In a later analysis, a clonal expansion index for each public chain was calculated from normalized within-repertoire ranks of inferred template counts. In a later analysis, generation probabilities were computed with a VDJ recombination model fitted to out-of-frame rearrangements, and the resulting probabilities were checked against IGoR. In a later analysis, hypergeometric tests were used to score TCR-TCR, TCR-HLA and TCR-CMV co-occurrence, with a repertoire-size bias correction applied to TCR pairs. To estimate false discovery rates, a later analysis permuted the HLA or CMV assignments 20 times. In a later analysis, co-occurring TCRs were grouped using DBSCAN, with TCRdist sequence similarity added in when clustering inside HLA-allele-positive subsets. For co-occurrence clustering, repertoires with fewer than 30,000 or more than 120,000 public chains were excluded, along with 4 to 6 repertoires with anomalous nucleotide sharing. TCRdb took this table from immuneACCESS and kept in-frame rearrangements with V and J called. Such tables lack part of the clones; where checked against another copy, unresolved V genes explain under half of the gap, and the rest is unexplained. That table is the source of V, J and clone size, and D and trimming were worked out from the DNA. In this sample the table shows around 160,000 clones, around 77% of which occur a single time. Clones ranked in the top ten supply roughly 0.99% of the sample.

These data are taken from a study of cytomegalovirus exposure and HLA in healthy donors (dated by TCRdb to about 2017). At the level of the whole study: An earlier analysis of several hundred of the donors reported approximately 290 Gb of sequence data and roughly 100 million unique TCR beta sequences from about 179 million T cells. To study patterns of TCR occurrence, a later analysis re-analyzed previously published TCR beta repertoires from 500 to 850 donors and added high-resolution HLA genotyping. Roughly 5 DR-DQ haplotypes were handled as single units for association and clustering, since linkage in the cohort was strong. Roughly 290 gigabases of sequencing data and approximately 91 million unique TCR sequences made up an early release that covered 500 to 650 HLA-typed donors. In the later analysis, no new phenotypic data were used to find candidate immune exposures; instead, reliance was placed on TCR beta sequences and their occurrence across donors. An earlier analysis of several hundred of the donors applied high-throughput TCR beta sequencing to assess whether each TCR beta V gene segment acted as functional or pseudogenic. Typing coverage differed by locus: A, B, C, DRB1 and DQB1 were typed in roughly 620-640 donors, DQA1 in 522, DPA1 in 600 to 610, and DPB1 in 472. High-throughput TCR immunosequencing, statistical association of individual TCRs with disease status, and machine learning were combined to predict cytomegalovirus infection status. The study profiled the T cell repertoires of 666 subjects by immunosequencing and related them to cytomegalovirus serostatus. Among under 450 genotyped donors of the cohort, an average of around 240,000 unique TCR beta nucleotide sequences were sequenced per donor, roughly 20% of them non-productive. HLA typing covered class I and class II loci at four-digit resolution. Of the roughly 400 genotyped donors, 81% fell in the genetic ancestry cluster associated with self-reported Caucasian donors. The study aimed to test whether cataloging public T cell receptors could reveal signatures of past pathogen exposure. Donor age, sex, ethnicity and CMV serostatus were compiled together with the repertoire data. A later genetic analysis took genome-wide SNP genotypes for about 55% of the 666 donors and used that subset as a discovery cohort. In addition to the first cohort of 666 subjects, a separate validation cohort of 120 different subjects was used. All discovery cohort repertoires had been generated on a single sequencing platform. Paper-wide results and their limitations: When HLA alleles, especially DR and DQ, strongly co-occurred, TCR associations were difficult to assign to individual alleles. A further reported finding was that TCR beta sequences accurately predicted the HLA-A and HLA-B alleles for most subjects in the first cohort. Correlated functional status among segregating V segments might be attributable to linkage disequilibrium, but an unknown experimental factor could not be ruled out. Specific HLA alleles were associated with 15,000 to 20,000 TCR beta sequences at a false discovery rate of 0.05 in a later analysis. The presence/absence analyses assumed that sequencing depth was roughly uniform across donors, and that assumption may not be true. According to a later analysis, TCR association rates differed among HLA loci, with DRB1 alleles showing the most associated TCRs and HLA-C alleles showing the fewest. In an earlier analysis of roughly 500 of the donors, most TCR beta V segments appeared in productive rearrangements about 90% or about 30% of the time, broadly matching IMGT annotations. According to a later analysis, parvovirus B19, influenza, CMV and Epstein-Barr virus appeared linked to several top co-occurrence clusters. The earlier analysis of nearly 600 of the donors excluded around 17 rarely observed V segments, including chromosome 9 orphons, because counts were too low. Most TCR sequences were seen in very few donors, while some public TCRs were found in many individuals. According to a later genetic analysis, donors in an Asian-associated ancestry cluster had fewer N-insertions in productive TCRs than the roughly 670-donor mean. A later analysis found that most CMV-associated TCR beta chains appeared HLA-restricted, with HLA associations seemingly driven largely by CMV exposure. The sequencing pipeline was judged likely to have produced a cluster of highly shared sequence variants as a technical artifact. The cohort was sequenced for TCR beta chains only, and without alpha or paired-chain data the features that could be detected were limited. Immune exposure information for the cohort was limited to CMV serostatus. The authors suggested that the approach could potentially be extended to other disease states and immunological phenotypes. Because the 87-base-pair reads could not distinguish some IMGT-functional V segments, including TRBV6-2 and TRBV6-3, those segments were excluded. An association between a missense DCLRE1C variant and V-gene and J-gene trimming of TCR beta chains was found in a later genetic analysis and replicated in an independent cohort. In a later analysis, HLA-associated TCR beta chains were found to be more clonally expanded and to have lower generation probabilities than equally common non-associated chains. In vitro tests confirmed that three of the cytomegalovirus-associated TCR beta chains recognize cytomegalovirus antigens. A total of 164 TCR beta chains were listed by the study as associated with cytomegalovirus. Because HLA typing was missing for some donors at each locus, association tests included only the typed subset. In both the original and validation cohorts, the classifier was reported to diagnose cytomegalovirus status with high specificity and sensitivity.

The CDR3 runs 17 residues from the cysteine to the phenylalanine. The DNA shown is the 51-base CDR3, in frame from base 1. CDR1 MDHEN and CDR2 SYDVKM are derived from the germline V gene. Germline trimming amounts to 2 bases on V and 2 bases on J, with 10 as the count of junction bases outside the gene matches. The cohort was made up of 666 healthy bone marrow donors. Cohort members were all nominally healthy when sampled, although unrecorded immune exposures were likely present. The donor tested CMV seronegative, placing the donor among the 350 to 400 seronegative members of the cohort. A peripheral blood sample was collected from each donor, and TCR beta sequencing was performed on peripheral blood mononuclear cells. The Qiagen DNeasy Blood Extraction Kit was used to extract genomic DNA from the blood cell samples.

This TCR was sampled from a woman aged 40-49 years in good health and CMV-seronegative. The rearrangement joined TRBV28 to TRBJ2-7; 9 nucleotides in the junction match TRBD2. The source material was PBMCs. In nucleotide form, the sequence is TGTGCCAGCAGTTTAGCGGGAGGGCCCCTAAATACCTACGAGCAGTACTTC. Its protein reads: CASSLAGGPLNTYEQYF.